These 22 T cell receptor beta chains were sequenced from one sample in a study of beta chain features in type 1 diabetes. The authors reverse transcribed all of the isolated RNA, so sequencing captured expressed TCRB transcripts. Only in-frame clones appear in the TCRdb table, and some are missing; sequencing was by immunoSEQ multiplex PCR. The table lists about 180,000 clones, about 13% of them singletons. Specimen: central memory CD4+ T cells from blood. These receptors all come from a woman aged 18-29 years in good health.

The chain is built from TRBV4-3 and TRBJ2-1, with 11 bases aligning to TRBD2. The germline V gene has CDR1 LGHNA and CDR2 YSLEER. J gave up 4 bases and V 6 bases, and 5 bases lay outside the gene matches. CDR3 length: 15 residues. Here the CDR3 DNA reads TGCGCCAGCAGTGGACTAGCGGGTAGTTACAATGAGCAGTTCTTC. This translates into CASSGLAGSYNEQFF.

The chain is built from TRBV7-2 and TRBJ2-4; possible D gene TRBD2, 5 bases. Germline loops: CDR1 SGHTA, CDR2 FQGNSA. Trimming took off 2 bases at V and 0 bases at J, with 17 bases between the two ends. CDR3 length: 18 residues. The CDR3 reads CASSLLAGMGLAKNIQYF. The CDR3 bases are TGTGCCAGCAGCTTATTGGCGGGCATGGGCCTAGCCAAAAACATTCAGTACTTC. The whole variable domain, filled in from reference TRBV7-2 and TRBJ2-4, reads GAGVSQSPSNKVTEKGKDVELRCDPISGHTALYWYRQSLGQGLEFLIYFQGNSAPDKSGLPSDRFSAERTGGSVSTLTIQRTQQEDSAVYLCASSLLAGMGLAKNIQYFGAGTRLSVL.

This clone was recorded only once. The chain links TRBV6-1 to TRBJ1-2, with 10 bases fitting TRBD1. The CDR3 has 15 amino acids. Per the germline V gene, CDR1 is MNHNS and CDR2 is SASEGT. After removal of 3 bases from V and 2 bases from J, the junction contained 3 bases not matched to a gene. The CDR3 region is CASSDPGQGNYGYTF. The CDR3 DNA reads TGTGCCAGCAGTGACCCGGGACAGGGGAACTATGGCTACACCTTC.

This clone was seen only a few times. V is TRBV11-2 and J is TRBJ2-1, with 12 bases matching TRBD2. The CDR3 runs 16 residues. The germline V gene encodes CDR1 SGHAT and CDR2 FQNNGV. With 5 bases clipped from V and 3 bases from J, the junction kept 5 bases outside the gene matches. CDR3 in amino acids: CASSRLAGALYNEQFF. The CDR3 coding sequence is TGTGCCAGCAGCCGACTAGCGGGGGCCCTCTACAATGAGCAGTTCTTC.

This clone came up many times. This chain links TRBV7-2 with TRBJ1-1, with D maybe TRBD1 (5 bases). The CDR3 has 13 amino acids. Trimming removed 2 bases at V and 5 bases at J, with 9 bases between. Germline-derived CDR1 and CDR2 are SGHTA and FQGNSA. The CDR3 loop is CASSLMTETEAFF. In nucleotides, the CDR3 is TGTGCCAGCAGCTTAATGACAGAGACTGAAGCTTTCTTT.

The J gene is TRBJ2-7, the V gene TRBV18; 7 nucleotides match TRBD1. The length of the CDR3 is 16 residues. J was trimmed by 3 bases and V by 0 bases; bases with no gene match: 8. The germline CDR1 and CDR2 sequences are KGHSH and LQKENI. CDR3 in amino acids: CASSPPAAGGSYEQYF. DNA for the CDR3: TGTGCCAGCTCACCACCTGCGGCAGGGGGTAGCTACGAGCAGTACTTC.

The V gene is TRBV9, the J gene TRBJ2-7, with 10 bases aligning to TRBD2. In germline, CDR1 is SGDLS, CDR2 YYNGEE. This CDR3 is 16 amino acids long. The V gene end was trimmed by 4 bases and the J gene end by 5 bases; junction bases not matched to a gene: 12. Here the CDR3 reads CASSPRWLAGGNEQYF. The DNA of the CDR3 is TGTGCCAGCAGCCCCCGGTGGTTAGCGGGAGGAAACGAGCAGTACTTC.

CDR3 in amino acids: CAWSQAGGYTF. As DNA, the CDR3 is TGTGCCTGGAGCCAGGCAGGAGGCTACACCTTC. The V and J genes are TRBV30 and TRBJ1-2; D gene ambiguous. Trimming cost V 3 bases and J 8 bases, with 10 bases left between them. The CDR3 has 11 residues. Germline CDR1 reads GTSNPN; CDR2 reads SVGIG (reference sequence).

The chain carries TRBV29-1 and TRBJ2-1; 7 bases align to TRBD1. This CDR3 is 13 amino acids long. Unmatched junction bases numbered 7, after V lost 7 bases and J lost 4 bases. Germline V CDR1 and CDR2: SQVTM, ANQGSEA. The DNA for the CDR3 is TGCAGCGCACCGGACAGGTTGTACAATGAGCAGTTCTTC. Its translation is CSAPDRLYNEQFF.

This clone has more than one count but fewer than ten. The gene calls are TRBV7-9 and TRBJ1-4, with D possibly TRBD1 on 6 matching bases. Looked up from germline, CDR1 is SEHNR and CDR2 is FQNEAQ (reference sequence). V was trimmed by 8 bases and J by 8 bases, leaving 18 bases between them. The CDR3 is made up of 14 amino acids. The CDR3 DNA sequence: TGTGCCAGCGGGGGCGAAGCTTTGAGCGAAAAACTGTTTTTT. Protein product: CASGGEALSEKLFF.

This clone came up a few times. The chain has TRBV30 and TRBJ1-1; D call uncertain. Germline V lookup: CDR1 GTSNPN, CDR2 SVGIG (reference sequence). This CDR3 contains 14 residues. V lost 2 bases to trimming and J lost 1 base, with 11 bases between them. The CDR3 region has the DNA TGTGCCTGGAGTCCACGACATGCGAACACTGAAGCTTTCTTT. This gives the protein CAWSPRHANTEAFF.

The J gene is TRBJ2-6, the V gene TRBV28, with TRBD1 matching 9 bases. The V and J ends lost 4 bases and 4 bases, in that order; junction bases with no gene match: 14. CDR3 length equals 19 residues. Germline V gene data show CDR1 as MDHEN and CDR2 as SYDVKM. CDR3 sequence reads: CASSSHSVRTGVGANVLTF. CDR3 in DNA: TGTGCCAGCAGTTCCCACTCTGTCCGGACAGGGGTCGGGGCCAACGTCCTGACTTTC.

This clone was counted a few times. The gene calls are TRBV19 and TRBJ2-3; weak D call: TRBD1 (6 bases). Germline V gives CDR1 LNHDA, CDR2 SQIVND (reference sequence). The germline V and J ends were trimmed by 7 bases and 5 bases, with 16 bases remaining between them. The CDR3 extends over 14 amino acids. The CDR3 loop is CASTTGHRGDTQYF. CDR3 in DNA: TGTGCCAGTACCACGGGACATCGTGGAGATACGCAGTATTTT.

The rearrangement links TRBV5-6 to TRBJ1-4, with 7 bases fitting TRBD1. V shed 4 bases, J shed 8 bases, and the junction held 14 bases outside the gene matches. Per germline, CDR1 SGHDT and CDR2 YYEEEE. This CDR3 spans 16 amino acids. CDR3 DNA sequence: TGTGCCAGCAGCCACACTTCAGGGGGAGGATGGGAAAAACTGTTTTTT. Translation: CASSHTSGGGWEKLFF.

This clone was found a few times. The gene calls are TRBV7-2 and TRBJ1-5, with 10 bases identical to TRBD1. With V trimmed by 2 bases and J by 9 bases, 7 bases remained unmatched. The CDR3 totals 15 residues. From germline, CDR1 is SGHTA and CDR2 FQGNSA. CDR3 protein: CASSLTRDRGRPQHF. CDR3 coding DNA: TGTGCCAGCAGCTTAACCCGGGACAGGGGTCGGCCCCAGCATTTT. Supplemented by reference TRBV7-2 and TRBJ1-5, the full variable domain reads GAGVSQSPSNKVTEKGKDVELRCDPISGHTALYWYRQSLGQGLEFLIYFQGNSAPDKSGLPSDRFSAERTGGSVSTLTIQRTQQEDSAVYLCASSLTRDRGRPQHFGDGTRLSIL.

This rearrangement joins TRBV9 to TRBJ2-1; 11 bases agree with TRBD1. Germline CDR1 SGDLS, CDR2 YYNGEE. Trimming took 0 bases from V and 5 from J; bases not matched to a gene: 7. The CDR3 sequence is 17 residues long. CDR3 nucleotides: TGTGCCAGCAGCGTAGGCCTCGGACAGGGGGCCCACAATGAGCAGTTCTTC. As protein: CASSVGLGQGAHNEQFF.

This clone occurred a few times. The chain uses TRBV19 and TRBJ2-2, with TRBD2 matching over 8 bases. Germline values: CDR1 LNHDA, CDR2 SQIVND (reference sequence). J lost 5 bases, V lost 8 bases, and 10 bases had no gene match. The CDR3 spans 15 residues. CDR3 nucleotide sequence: TGTGCCAGTGGAGCGGGAGTTAGTAGAACCGGGGAGCTGTTTTTT. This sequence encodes CASGAGVSRTGELFF.

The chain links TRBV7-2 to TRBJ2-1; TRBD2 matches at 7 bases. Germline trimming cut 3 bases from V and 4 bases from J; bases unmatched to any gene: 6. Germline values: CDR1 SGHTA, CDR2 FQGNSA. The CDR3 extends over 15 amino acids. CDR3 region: CASSFLGGRYNEQFF. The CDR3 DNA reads TGTGCCAGCAGCTTTCTAGGCGGGAGATACAATGAGCAGTTCTTC.

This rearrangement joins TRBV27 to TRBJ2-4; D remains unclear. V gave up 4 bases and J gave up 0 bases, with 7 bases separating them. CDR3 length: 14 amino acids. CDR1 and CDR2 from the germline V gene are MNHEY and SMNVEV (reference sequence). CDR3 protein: CASSSLLAKNIQYF. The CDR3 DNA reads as TGTGCCAGCAGTTCCCTCCTAGCCAAAAACATTCAGTACTTC.

Here the CDR3 DNA reads TGTGCCAGCAGCTTGGCCTGGACAGGGTCCAGAGAAGCTTTCTTT. Protein: CASSLAWTGSREAFF. V and J are TRBV5-6 and TRBJ1-1, with 8 bases lining up with TRBD1. The CDR3 runs to 15 residues. The germline V gene encodes CDR1 SGHDT and CDR2 YYEEEE. The J segment lost 8 bases and the V segment lost 0 bases, leaving 9 bases of the junction unmatched.

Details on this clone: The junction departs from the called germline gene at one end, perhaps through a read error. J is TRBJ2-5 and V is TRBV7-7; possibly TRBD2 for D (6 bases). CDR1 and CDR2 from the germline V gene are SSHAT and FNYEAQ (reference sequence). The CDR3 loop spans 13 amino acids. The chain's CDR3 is CASSLEEGETQYF. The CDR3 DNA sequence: TGTGCTAGCAGCTTAGAGGAGGGGGAGACCCAGTACTTC.

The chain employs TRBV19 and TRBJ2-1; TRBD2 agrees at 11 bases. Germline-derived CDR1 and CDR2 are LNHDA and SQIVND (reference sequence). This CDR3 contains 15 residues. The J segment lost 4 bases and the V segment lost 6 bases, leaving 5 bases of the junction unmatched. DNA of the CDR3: TGTGCCAGTAGCGAGACTAGCGGGGTGTACAATGAGCAGTTCTTC. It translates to CASSETSGVYNEQFF.